This T cell receptor (beta chain) was recovered during a study of T cells after yellow fever vaccination. Across the study: Where fractions had low cell numbers, libraries were prepared from them with the SMART-Seq v4 Ultra Low Input RNA kit. General study results and limits: Bulk-population clonotypes that are abundant could appear as contaminants in FACS-sorted repertoires. Only a minor proportion of clonotypes was detected across both CD4 and CD8 compartments.

Germline V CDR1 and CDR2: SGHTA, FQGNSA. The CDR3 covers 15 residues. The V segment lost 5 bases and the J segment 5 bases; nucleotides outside the gene matches: 11. TCRdb processed the 5' RACE reads anew with MiXCR; each CDR3 protein has one entry. The repertoire consists of about 510,000 distinct CDR3 sequences, with 21% occurring once and the leading ten covering about 16%. As concerns this clonotype: Its antigen remains unknown.

The material was PBMCs, obtained roughly 23 days after the first yellow fever vaccination. This chain connects TRBV7-2 to TRBJ2-7, with 8 nucleotides matching TRBD2. This receptor was taken from a young man who received the YFV17D yellow fever vaccine. In DNA form, the CDR3 reads TGTGCCAGCAGCCTGTCCGGGGGGGGAATCCACGAGCAGTACTTC. Its protein is CASSLSGGGIHEQYF.